The 3 T cell receptor beta chains reported below all come from one sample, sequenced in a study of shared T cell receptors in the human thymus. Clones were sequenced by immunoSEQ multiplex PCR, and TCRdb holds only the in-frame ones, with some missing. Of roughly 710,000 clones listed, 70% to 90% are singletons. In addition, the sample was reused for a study of human thymus T cells.

Sequencing was carried out using thymocytes. The source is a girl under two years old with a congenital heart defect.

The chain uses TRBV27 and TRBJ2-7, with D unclear. The CDR3 extends over 15 amino acids. V gave up 0 bases and J gave up 2 bases, with 11 bases separating them. Per germline, CDR1 MNHEY and CDR2 SMNVEV (reference sequence). CDR3 amino acids: CASSLSPGFTYEQYF. The CDR3 DNA sequence: TGTGCCAGCAGTTTATCTCCAGGATTCACCTACGAGCAGTACTTC.

V usage is TRBV5-5 and J usage is TRBJ1-4; 8 nucleotides match TRBD1. The CDR3 is 15 amino acids. With 4 bases clipped from V and 8 bases from J, the junction kept 10 bases outside the gene matches. Germline CDR1 and CDR2: SGHKS and YYEKEE (reference sequence). The CDR3 reads CASSLPRQGLEKLFF. CDR3 nucleotide sequence: TGTGCCAGCAGCCTCCCGCGACAGGGGTTGGAAAAACTGTTTTTT.

The chain has TRBV5-8 and TRBJ1-2; TRBD1 agrees at 9 bases. There are 16 residues in the CDR3. J gave up 6 bases and V 4 bases, and 13 bases lay outside the gene matches. The germline CDR1 and CDR2 sequences are SGHTS and YDEGEE. The CDR3 spells CASSLVSDRGRDGYTF. CDR3 in DNA: TGTGCCAGCAGCCTTGTGTCGGACAGGGGTCGGGATGGCTACACCTTC.